This TCR beta chain is drawn from a study of shared clonotypes between healthy human individuals. Overall study context: CD4 naive and CD4 memory each took three plates per donor, while CD8 naive took two and CD8 memory one.

This CDR3 is 14 amino acids long. Germline-derived CDR1 and CDR2 are SNHLY and FYNNEI. Trimming took 4 bases from V and 0 from J, leaving 8 bases between them. The study, taken as a whole, reports: Sampling included only blood; tissue repertoires likely differ. Several donors had 5% to 6.5% of their naive CD4 clonotypes in common.

Several immunoSEQ plates held equal portions of the genomic DNA taken from each subset. Clones were read by immunoSEQ multiplex PCR, and TCRdb kept only the in-frame ones, dropping some. Of roughly 810,000 clones in the sample, 90% to 98% were seen once. The naive CD8 fraction comprised CD45RO-negative cells positively selected for CCR7 and excluded terminally differentiated effector memory CD45RA+ cells. As concerns this clone: What it recognizes is unknown.

The source of this sequence is a man aged 25-45 years in good health. The sequencing input was naive CD8+ T cells sorted from blood. The J gene is TRBJ2-3, the V gene TRBV2, with D perhaps TRBD2 (6 bases). CDR3 amino acids: CASSGLGSTDTQYF. CDR3 nucleotide sequence: TGTGCCAGCAGTGGACTAGGAAGCACAGATACGCAGTATTTT.